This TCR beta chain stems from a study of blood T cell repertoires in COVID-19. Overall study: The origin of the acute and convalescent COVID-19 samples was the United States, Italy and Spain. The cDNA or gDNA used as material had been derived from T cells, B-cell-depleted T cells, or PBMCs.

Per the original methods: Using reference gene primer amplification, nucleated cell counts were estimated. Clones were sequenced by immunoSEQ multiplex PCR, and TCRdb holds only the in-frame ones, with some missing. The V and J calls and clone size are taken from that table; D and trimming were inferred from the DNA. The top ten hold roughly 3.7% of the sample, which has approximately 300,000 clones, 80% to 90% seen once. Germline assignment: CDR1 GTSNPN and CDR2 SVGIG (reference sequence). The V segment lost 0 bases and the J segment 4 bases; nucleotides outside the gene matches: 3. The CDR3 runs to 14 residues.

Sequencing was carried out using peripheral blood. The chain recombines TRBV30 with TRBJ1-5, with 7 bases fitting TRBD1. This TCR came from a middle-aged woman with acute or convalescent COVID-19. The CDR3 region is CAWSVDRVNQPQHF. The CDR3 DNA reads TGTGCCTGGAGTGTAGACAGGGTGAATCAGCCCCAGCATTTT.